What follows are 27 T cell receptor beta chains derived from one specimen sequenced in a study of CXCR3-negative and CXCR3-positive naive CD8 T cells (dated 2019 in TCRdb). These reads were obtained on a NextSeq 550. The Human TCR Profiling Kit (MiLaboratory) was used to make UMI-labeled 5' RACE TRB cDNA libraries. Based on TCRdb reprocessing of the reads, there is one entry per CDR3 protein sequence, and DNA is missing. Per the sample table, the count is around 140,000 distinct CDR3 sequences. The leading ten clones occupy around 0.5% of the sample. Sequences were obtained from naive CXCR3- CD8+ T cells from blood. The cell subset or site label on this specimen signifies: CD45RO-CCR7+CD27+CD95- naive CD8+ T cells lacking CXCR3 (TNR3-). These TCRs come from a human donor in good health. Some clones in this sample may be carry-over from other donors' samples.

This sequence joins TRBV5-1 and TRBJ2-5; checking the TCRdb D call of TRBD1 is not possible without DNA. The CDR3 contains 13 residues. Germline V gene data show CDR1 as SGHRS and CDR2 as YFSETQ. CDR3 protein: CASSPDRKETQYF.

V gene TRBV2 combines with J gene TRBJ2-7; with no DNA, the TCRdb D assignment of TRBD2 cannot be verified. Germline loops: CDR1 SNHLY, CDR2 FYNNEI. This CDR3 has 17 amino acids. CDR3 region: CASGGIAIGGRTHEQYF.

The J gene is TRBJ2-2, the V gene TRBV2; without DNA, the TCRdb call of TRBD2 cannot be checked. The CDR3 totals 15 residues. The germline V gene encodes CDR1 SNHLY and CDR2 FYNNEI. The CDR3 here is CASRAHRLNTGELFF.

V is TRBV29-1 and J is TRBJ1-2. The CDR3 consists of 13 residues. CDR1 is SQVTM and CDR2 is ANQGSEA in the germline V gene. The CDR3 loop is CSVEERVSYGYTF.

This chain connects TRBV14 to TRBJ2-1; checking the TCRdb D call of TRBD2 is not possible without DNA. This CDR3 has 17 residues. Germline-derived CDR1 and CDR2 are SGHDN and FVKESK. This CDR3 reads CASSQDSGRLPDNEQFF.

This sequence joins TRBV14 and TRBJ2-1; TCRdb's D call of TRBD1 is untestable without DNA. The CDR3 contains 17 residues. The germline CDR1 and CDR2 sequences are SGHDN and FVKESK. Here the CDR3 reads CASSQEGLGQGGNEQFF.

This sequence joins TRBV28 and TRBJ2-5. The CDR3 is 13 residues long. Germline CDR1 and CDR2: MDHEN and SYDVKM. The CDR3 loop reads CASSLKNQETQYF. Filled out from reference TRBV28 and TRBJ2-5, the complete variable domain reads DVKVTQSSRYLVKRTGEKVFLECVQDMDHENMFWYRQDPGLGLRLIYFSYDVKMKEKGDIPEGYSVSREKKERFSLILESASTNQTSMYLCASSLKNQETQYFGPGTRLLVL.

This rearrangement joins TRBV10-1 to TRBJ1-1; the D call from TCRdb, TRBD1, cannot be confirmed without DNA. Germline V lookup: CDR1 WNHNN, CDR2 SYGVQD (reference sequence). CDR3 length: 17 amino acids. CDR3 sequence: CASSESWRGQRSTEAFF.

The V gene is TRBV12-3 or TRBV12-4, the J gene TRBJ2-1; TCRdb lists TRBD2, though no DNA is available to test this call. There are 15 residues in the CDR3. CDR3 amino acids: CASRPGTSAQNEQFF.

V usage is TRBV4-1 and J usage is TRBJ1-6; no DNA is available, so the TRBD1 call from TCRdb remains unchecked. The CDR3 has 18 amino acids. The germline V gene has CDR1 MGHRA and CDR2 YSYEKL. CDR3 amino acids: CASSQAITGQSYNSPLHF.

The chain is built from TRBV4-1 and TRBJ2-5; there is no DNA to check the TCRdb D call of TRBD2. Germline V gene sequence: CDR1 MGHRA, CDR2 YSYEKL. This CDR3 has 15 amino acids. The CDR3 sequence is CASSQEGLAGMTQYF.

The chain combines TRBV11-1 with TRBJ2-2; TCRdb designates TRBD1, a call that cannot be tested without DNA. Looked up from germline, CDR1 is SGHAT and CDR2 is FQDESV (reference sequence). CDR3 length: 17 amino acids. This CDR3 reads CASSLFEGAVRTGELFF.

The CDR3 sequence: CASSLAQGAYNEQFF. The rearrangement links TRBV7-9 to TRBJ2-1; the TCRdb D gene call, TRBD1, has no DNA to confirm it. Germline V CDR1 and CDR2: SEHNR, FQNEAQ (reference sequence). This CDR3 contains 15 residues.

The V and J genes are TRBV28 and TRBJ2-1; TCRdb designates TRBD2, a call that cannot be tested without DNA. Germline-derived CDR1 and CDR2 are MDHEN and SYDVKM. This CDR3 region has 15 residues. Here the CDR3 reads CASSPQGLAGIEQFF.

The V gene is TRBV11-2, the J gene TRBJ2-7; TCRdb names TRBD2, which stays unverified in the absence of DNA. Germline CDR1 reads SGHAT; CDR2 reads FQNNGV. This CDR3 region has 18 residues. The CDR3 here is CASSSIGTSLQSSYEQYF.

The chain carries TRBV20-1 and TRBJ2-1. The CDR3 has 17 amino acids. Germline CDR1 DFQATT, CDR2 SNEGSKA (reference sequence). CDR3 loop: CSARAGRTASSYNEQFF.

The J gene is TRBJ2-3, the V gene TRBV12-3 or TRBV12-4; the D gene TCRdb calls, TRBD2, cannot be checked with no DNA. This CDR3 comprises 17 residues. The CDR3 reads CASTFLLAGTSTDTQYF.

The V and J genes are TRBV28 and TRBJ1-5. There are 15 residues in the CDR3. Germline values: CDR1 MDHEN, CDR2 SYDVKM. The CDR3 loop reads CASSLSDGSNQPQHF.

The chain carries TRBV15 and TRBJ2-6; TCRdb gives TRBD1 as the D gene, but with no DNA this cannot be confirmed. The CDR3 has 14 residues. Per germline, CDR1 LNHNV and CDR2 YYDKDF (reference sequence). CDR3 sequence reads: CATKGGSGANVLTF.

This rearrangement joins TRBV7-9 to TRBJ2-1; the TCRdb D gene call, TRBD1, has no DNA to confirm it. This CDR3 is 13 amino acids long. Germline CDR1 SEHNR, CDR2 FQNEAQ (reference sequence). The chain's CDR3 is CASSQTGYNEQFF. Variable domain in full (rest from reference TRBV7-9 and TRBJ2-1): DTGVSQNPRHKITKRGQNVTFRCDPISEHNRLYWYRQTLGQGPEFLTYFQNEAQLEKSRLLSDRFSAERPKGSFSTLEIQRTEQGDSAMYLCASSQTGYNEQFFGPGTRLTVL.

The rearrangement links TRBV14 to TRBJ2-3; the TRBD1 assignment by TCRdb is unverifiable without DNA. This CDR3 has 16 residues. CDR1 and CDR2 (germline): SGHDN, FVKESK. The CDR3 is CASSQPRDRVEDTQYF.

This chain uses TRBV20-1 with TRBJ1-2; TCRdb indicates TRBD1, and absent DNA this call remains unverified. The CDR3 extends over 13 amino acids. Looked up from germline, CDR1 is DFQATT and CDR2 is SNEGSKA (reference sequence). CDR3 in amino acids: CRTLDRGPEGYTF.

The chain is built from TRBV11-2 and TRBJ2-3; TCRdb gives TRBD1 as the D gene, but with no DNA this cannot be confirmed. The length of the CDR3 is 14 residues. Looked up from germline, CDR1 is SGHAT and CDR2 is FQNNGV. CDR3: CASTPGGFTDTQYF.

The chain links TRBV20-1 to TRBJ2-4; the D call from TCRdb, TRBD2, cannot be confirmed without DNA. The CDR3 loop spans 16 amino acids. From germline, CDR1 is DFQATT and CDR2 SNEGSKA (reference sequence). The CDR3 spells CSVEGAFYGGVVIQYF.

The chain links TRBV7-3 to TRBJ2-3. The V gene's germline CDR1 is SGHTA and CDR2 FQGTGA. This CDR3 region has 18 residues. CDR3 sequence reads: CASSLTAIGSGYTDTQYF. The entire variable domain, with the rest obtained from reference TRBV7-3 and TRBJ2-3, is as follows: GAGVSQTPSNKVTEKGKYVELRCDPISGHTALYWYRQSLGQGPEFLIYFQGTGAADDSGLPNDRFFAVRPEGSVSTLKIQRTERGDSAVYLCASSLTAIGSGYTDTQYFGPGTRLTVL.

This rearrangement joins TRBV20-1 to TRBJ2-7. The CDR3 runs to 14 residues. Germline CDR1 and CDR2: DFQATT and SNEGSKA (reference sequence). The CDR3 is CSARDRWGAYEQYF.

The chain's CDR3 is CASSYSRLGGYEQYF. The chain joins TRBV6-5 to TRBJ2-7; TCRdb designates TRBD2, a call that cannot be tested without DNA. The CDR3 consists of 15 residues. Germline-derived CDR1 and CDR2 are MNHEY and SVGAGI.